This T cell receptor (beta chain) is drawn from a study of blood T cells in healthy people across ages. Sample donors were healthy Caucasian individuals that came from Russia, aged 6 to 90. Donors each provided about 10 milliliters of peripheral blood. PCR was performed a second time for about 6 to 12 cycles using a sample-barcoded 5' primer and a J-beta primer mix. A template-switch adaptor with 12 random nucleotides tagged each cDNA molecule. TCRdb independently ran MiXCR on the 5' RACE reads; one entry per CDR3 protein. The sample holds roughly 1.7 million distinct CDR3 sequences, 30% to 40% seen once. The sample taken for sequencing was blood. This clonotype was obtained from a woman under 40 in good health.

Written as DNA, the CDR3 is TGTGCCATCAGTGACCCGCGGGGGAACTCTAACTATGGCTACACCTTC. Its translation is CAISDPRGNSNYGYTF. The V and J genes are TRBV10-3 and TRBJ1-2, with a possible D match to TRBD1 (5 bases). Germline values: CDR1 ENHRY, CDR2 SYGVKD. Trimming shortened V by 3 bases and J by 0 bases, and 14 bases separated the two germline ends. The CDR3 is made up of 16 amino acids.